The 18 T cell receptor beta chains below were found in one sample sequenced in a study of T cells expressing NK-cell markers. TCRdb re-called the 5' RACE reads and shows each CDR3 protein once, DNA omitted. The sample table includes some 600,000 distinct CDR3 sequences. The sequencing input was blood T cells: a sorted CD56 or NKG2C T cell subset, CD4+ or CD8+ T cells, or bulk PBMC T cells (not recorded which). The receptors shown here come from a man aged 18 to 30 in good health.

The J gene is TRBJ2-1, the V gene TRBV4-1. The CDR3 extends over 13 amino acids. Per the germline V gene, CDR1 is MGHRA and CDR2 is YSYEKL. CDR3: CASSDGPHNEQFF.

The CDR3 sequence: CASSFRDRGIGEQFF. The chain links TRBV12-3 or TRBV12-4 to TRBJ2-1; the TCRdb call, TRBD1, lacks DNA for checking. This CDR3 contains 15 residues.

The V gene is TRBV20-1, the J gene TRBJ1-1; TCRdb selects TRBD1, and the lack of DNA leaves this call unchecked. The length of the CDR3 is 12 residues. Germline V CDR1 and CDR2: DFQATT, SNEGSKA (reference sequence). CDR3 amino acids: CSARSGITEAFF.

The V and J genes are TRBV6-1 and TRBJ2-6; the D call from TCRdb, TRBD1, cannot be confirmed without DNA. CDR3 length equals 19 residues. Per the germline V gene, CDR1 is MNHNS and CDR2 is SASEGT. CDR3 amino acids: CASSRGGDKLVSGANVLTF.

The V call is TRBV20-1, the J call TRBJ2-2; TCRdb indicates TRBD1, and absent DNA this call remains unverified. CDR3 length equals 15 residues. Germline CDR1 and CDR2: DFQATT and SNEGSKA (reference sequence). The CDR3 is CSAPRQGPNTGELFF.

J is TRBJ2-1 and V is TRBV4-1; TCRdb proposes TRBD2, but this gene call is untestable without DNA. Germline V gene sequence: CDR1 MGHRA, CDR2 YSYEKL. This CDR3 contains 16 residues. This CDR3 reads CASSGAGTSGRAWQFF.

This chain connects TRBV20-1 to TRBJ1-5; TCRdb returns TRBD1, unconfirmable since there is no DNA. This CDR3 region has 16 residues. Germline V CDR1 and CDR2: DFQATT, SNEGSKA (reference sequence). The CDR3 loop is CSATTRQLGYNQPQHF.

The chain combines TRBV5-1 with TRBJ2-1; TCRdb calls TRBD1, which cannot be checked without DNA. This CDR3 contains 14 residues. Germline assignment: CDR1 SGHRS and CDR2 YFSETQ. The CDR3 loop is CASRADTLQGSPFF.

The CDR3 is CASSPHWGGLSGANVLTF. This rearrangement joins TRBV12-3 or TRBV12-4 to TRBJ2-6; the TRBD1 assignment by TCRdb is unverifiable without DNA. This CDR3 has 18 amino acids.

The chain links TRBV27 to TRBJ2-2; TCRdb indicates TRBD2, and absent DNA this call remains unverified. The CDR3 has 16 amino acids. Germline V CDR1 and CDR2: MNHEY, SMNVEV (reference sequence). The CDR3 loop reads CASSLPSGPGAGELFF.

This chain connects TRBV18 to TRBJ2-2; TCRdb returns TRBD2, unconfirmable since there is no DNA. The CDR3 loop spans 15 amino acids. The germline V gene encodes CDR1 KGHSH and CDR2 LQKENI. CDR3 protein: CASSREGQYTGELFF.

The genes are TRBV28 and TRBJ1-5; the TCRdb call, TRBD1, lacks DNA for checking. Germline V gene data show CDR1 as MDHEN and CDR2 as SYDVKM. The CDR3 spans 15 residues. CDR3 sequence reads: CASSLLGGDNQPQHF.

The rearrangement links TRBV15 to TRBJ2-7; TCRdb designates TRBD2, a call that cannot be tested without DNA. This CDR3 spans 16 amino acids. Germline CDR1 is LNHNV and CDR2 is YYDKDF (reference sequence). This CDR3 reads CATSPTDVSLFYEQYF.

This sequence joins TRBV29-1 and TRBJ2-5. This CDR3 is 12 amino acids long. Germline V gene data show CDR1 as SQVTM and CDR2 as ANQGSEA. CDR3 amino acids: CSVNGHQETQYF.

The J gene is TRBJ2-1, the V gene TRBV12-3 or TRBV12-4; checking the TCRdb D call of TRBD1 is not possible without DNA. The CDR3 runs to 15 residues. CDR3 residues: CASSSHGTGFNEQFF.

The gene calls are TRBV5-1 and TRBJ1-2; TCRdb indicates TRBD1, and absent DNA this call remains unverified. Germline CDR1 SGHRS, CDR2 YFSETQ. This CDR3 comprises 15 residues. The CDR3 loop is CASSPTATGGDGYTF.

This rearrangement joins TRBV4-3 to TRBJ1-5; TCRdb lists TRBD1, though no DNA is available to test this call. Looked up from germline, CDR1 is LGHNA and CDR2 is YSLEER. The CDR3 has 15 amino acids. CDR3 amino acids: CASSQEYQGIQPQHF.

The chain is built from TRBV7-6 and TRBJ1-5; the TCRdb D gene call, TRBD1, has no DNA to confirm it. Germline loops: CDR1 SGHVS, CDR2 FNYEAQ. This CDR3 has 18 amino acids. CDR3 residues: CASSPYPWQGASNQPQHF.